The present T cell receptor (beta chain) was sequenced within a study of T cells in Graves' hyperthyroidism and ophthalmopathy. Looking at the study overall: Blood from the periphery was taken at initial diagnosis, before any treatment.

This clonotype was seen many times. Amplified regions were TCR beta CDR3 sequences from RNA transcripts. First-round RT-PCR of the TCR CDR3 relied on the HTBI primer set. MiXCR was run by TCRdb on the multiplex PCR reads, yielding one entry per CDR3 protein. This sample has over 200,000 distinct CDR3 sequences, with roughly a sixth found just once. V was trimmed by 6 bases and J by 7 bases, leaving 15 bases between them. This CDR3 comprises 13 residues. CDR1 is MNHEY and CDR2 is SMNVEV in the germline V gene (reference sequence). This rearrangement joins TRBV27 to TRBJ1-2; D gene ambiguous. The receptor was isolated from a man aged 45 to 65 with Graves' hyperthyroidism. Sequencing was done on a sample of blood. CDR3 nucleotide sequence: TGTGCCAGCAGCCCGGGGAGGTGGGGTGGCTACACCTTC. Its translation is CASSPGRWGGYTF.